The rows below give T cell receptor beta chains drawn from one sample of a study of T cells in localized non-small cell lung cancer. The repertoire was sequenced with immunoSEQ multiplex PCR; TCRdb's copy has only in-frame clones and lacks some. Altogether around 94,000 clones are present, around 90% being singletons, with the ten largest covering around 16%. Sample: peripheral blood, taken before any cancer treatment. All receptors derive from a man aged 35 to 69 with stage I squamous cell lung carcinoma. CDR3s include the opening cysteine and the closing phenylalanine or tryptophan. D genes are given only for firm matches. Some rows have no size entry. The others give once, few or many, or a class for an expanded clone.

v_gene	d_gene	j_gene	abundance	CDR3aa	CDR3nt
TRBV10-3	-	TRBJ1-1	-	CAIRQEMNTEAFF	TGTGCCATCAGACAGGAGATGAACACTGAAGCTTTCTTT
TRBV7-9	TRBD1	TRBJ2-2	-	CASRPGTGEEELFF	TGTGCCAGCAGACCCGGGACAGGGGAAGAGGAGCTGTTTTTT
TRBV9	TRBD2	TRBJ2-7	-	CASSPRGVGYEQYF	TGTGCCAGCAGCCCCCGGGGGGTGGGATACGAGCAGTACTTC
TRBV7-2	-	TRBJ2-7	-	CASSLGQGIYEQYF	TGTGCCAGCAGCTTAGGGCAGGGGATCTACGAGCAGTACTTC
TRBV29-1	-	TRBJ2-6	-	CSVGTVPGANVLTF	TGCAGCGTAGGGACGGTGCCTGGGGCCAACGTCCTGACTTTC
TRBV7-2	-	TRBJ1-2	-	CASSLSTGPLGYGYTF	TGTGCCAGCAGCTTATCAACAGGGCCCCTAGGGTATGGCTACACCTTC
TRBV28	TRBD1	TRBJ1-2	-	CASSFRDRRNGYTF	TGTGCCAGCAGTTTCAGGGACAGGAGGAATGGCTACACCTTC
TRBV4-1	-	TRBJ2-2	-	CASSQVVLEELFF	TGCGCCAGCAGCCAAGTAGTCCTCGAGGAGCTGTTTTTT
TRBV4-1	TRBD2	TRBJ2-1	-	CASSQEGTSGGRNEQFF	TGCGCCAGCAGCCAAGAAGGGACTAGCGGGGGGCGGAATGAGCAGTTCTTC
TRBV2	-	TRBJ1-1	-	CASSVTGSEAFF	TGTGCCAGCAGTGTTACGGGGTCTGAAGCTTTCTTT
TRBV21-1	-	TRBJ2-2	-	CANRDREVENTGELFF	TGTGCCAACCGGGACAGAGAAGTGGAAAACACCGGGGAGCTGTTTTTT
TRBV23-1	-	TRBJ1-5	once	CASSQSWGTYSNQPQHF	TGCGCCAGCAGTCAATCGTGGGGAACCTATAGCAATCAGCCCCAGCATTTT
TRBV9	-	TRBJ2-2	once	CASSVGHANTGELFF	TGTGCCAGCAGCGTAGGACACGCGAACACCGGGGAGCTGTTTTTT
TRBV10-1	-	TRBJ1-2	-	CASSEQSGYGYTF	TGCGCCAGCAGTGAGCAATCGGGATATGGCTACACCTTC
TRBV15	-	TRBJ1-3	once	CATSRDGSGNTIYF	TGTGCCACCAGCAGAGATGGTTCTGGAAACACCATATATTTT
TRBV18	TRBD2	TRBJ2-7	-	CASSPSGGTHEQYF	TGTGCCAGCTCACCGAGCGGGGGGACCCACGAGCAGTACTTC
TRBV6-5	-	TRBJ1-6	-	CASSYSASRANSPLHF	TGTGCCAGCAGTTACTCGGCCTCCAGGGCTAATTCACCCCTCCACTTT
TRBV4-1	-	TRBJ2-7	-	CASSQAGTFYEQYF	TGCGCCAGCAGCCAAGCCGGGACCTTCTACGAGCAGTACTTC
TRBV5-1	-	TRBJ2-1	once	CASSFRGSYNEQFF	TGCGCCAGCAGCTTCCGGGGTTCCTACAATGAGCAGTTCTTC
TRBV6-6	TRBD1	TRBJ1-1	-	CASKIGTGLTEAFF	TGTGCCAGCAAAATCGGGACAGGGCTCACTGAAGCTTTCTTT
TRBV4-1	TRBD1	TRBJ1-3	-	CASSRDRGTGNTIYF	TGCGCCAGCAGCCGGGACAGGGGGACTGGAAACACCATATATTTT
TRBV28	-	TRBJ2-7	-	CASSLSGPATTSRQYF	TGTGCCAGCAGTTTGTCCGGTCCAGCTACTACGAGTCGGCAGTACTTC
TRBV4-2	TRBD2	TRBJ2-1	-	CASSPRSGGDNEQFF	TGTGCCAGCAGCCCCCGGAGCGGGGGGGACAATGAGCAGTTCTTC